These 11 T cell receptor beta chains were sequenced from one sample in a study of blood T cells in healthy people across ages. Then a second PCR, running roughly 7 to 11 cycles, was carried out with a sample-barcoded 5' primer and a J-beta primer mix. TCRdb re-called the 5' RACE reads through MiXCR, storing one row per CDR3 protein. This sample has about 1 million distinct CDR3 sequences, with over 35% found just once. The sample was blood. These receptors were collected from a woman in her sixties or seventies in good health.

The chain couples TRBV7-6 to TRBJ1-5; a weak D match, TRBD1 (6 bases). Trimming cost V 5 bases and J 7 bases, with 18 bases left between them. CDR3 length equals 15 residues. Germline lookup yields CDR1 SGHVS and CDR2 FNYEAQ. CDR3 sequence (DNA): TGTGCCAGCAGCGCTAGTGTAGGGGGACGCCAGCCCCAGCATTTT. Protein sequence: CASSASVGGRQPQHF.

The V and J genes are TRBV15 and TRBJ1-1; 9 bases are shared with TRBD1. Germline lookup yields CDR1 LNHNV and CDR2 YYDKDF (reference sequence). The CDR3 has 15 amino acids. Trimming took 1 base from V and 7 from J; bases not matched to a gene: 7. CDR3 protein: CATSRGGQGSGEAFF. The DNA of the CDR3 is TGTGCCACCAGCAGAGGTGGACAGGGGTCGGGTGAAGCTTTCTTT.

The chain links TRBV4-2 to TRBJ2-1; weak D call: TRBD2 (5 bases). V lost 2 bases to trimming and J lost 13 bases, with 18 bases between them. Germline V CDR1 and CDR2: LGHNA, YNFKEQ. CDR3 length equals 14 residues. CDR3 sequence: CASSQLENWETQFF. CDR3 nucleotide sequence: TGTGCCAGCAGCCAACTAGAAAACTGGGAGACCCAGTTCTTC.

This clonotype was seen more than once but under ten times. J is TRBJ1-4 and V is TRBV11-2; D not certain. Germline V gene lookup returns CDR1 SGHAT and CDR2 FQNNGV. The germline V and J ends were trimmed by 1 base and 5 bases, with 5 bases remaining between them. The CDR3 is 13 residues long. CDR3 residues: CASSLARNEKLFF. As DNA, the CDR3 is TGTGCCAGCAGCTTAGCCAGGAATGAAAAACTGTTTTTT.

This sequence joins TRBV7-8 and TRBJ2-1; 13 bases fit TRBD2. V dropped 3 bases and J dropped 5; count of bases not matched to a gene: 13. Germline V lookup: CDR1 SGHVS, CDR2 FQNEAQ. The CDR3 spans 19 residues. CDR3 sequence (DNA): TGTGCCAGCAGCTTGCCGGGACTAGCGGGGCCCCTTGGAAACAATGAGCAGTTCTTC. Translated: CASSLPGLAGPLGNNEQFF.

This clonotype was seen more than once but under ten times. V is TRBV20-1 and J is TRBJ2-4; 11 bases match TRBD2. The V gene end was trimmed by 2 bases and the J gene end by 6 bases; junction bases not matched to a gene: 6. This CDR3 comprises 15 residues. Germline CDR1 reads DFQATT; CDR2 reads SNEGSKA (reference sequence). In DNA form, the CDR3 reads TGCAGTGCTAGAAGACTAGCGGGACTCGTAAACATTCAGTACTTC. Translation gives CSARRLAGLVNIQYF.

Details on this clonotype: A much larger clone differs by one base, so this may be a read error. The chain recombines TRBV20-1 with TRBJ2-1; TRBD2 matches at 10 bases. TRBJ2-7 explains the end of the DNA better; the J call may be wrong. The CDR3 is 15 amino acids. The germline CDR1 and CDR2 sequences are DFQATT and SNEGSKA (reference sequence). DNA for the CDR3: TGCAGTGCTAGAGATAGCGGGAGGCCCGACAATGAGCAGTACTTC. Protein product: CSARDSGRPDNEQYF.

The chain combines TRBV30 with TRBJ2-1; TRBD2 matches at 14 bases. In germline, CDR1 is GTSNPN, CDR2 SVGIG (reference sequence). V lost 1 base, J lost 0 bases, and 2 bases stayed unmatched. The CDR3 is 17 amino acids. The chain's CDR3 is CAWSGGTSGSSYNEQFF. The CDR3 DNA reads TGTGCCTGGAGTGGAGGGACTAGCGGGAGCTCCTACAATGAGCAGTTCTTC.

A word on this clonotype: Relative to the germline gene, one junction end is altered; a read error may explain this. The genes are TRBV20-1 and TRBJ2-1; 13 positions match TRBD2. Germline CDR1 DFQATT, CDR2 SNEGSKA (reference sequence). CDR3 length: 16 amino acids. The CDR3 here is CSARGPTSGRRDEQFF. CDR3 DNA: TGCAGCGCTAGAGGTCCGACTAGCGGGAGGCGGGATGAGCAGTTCTTC.

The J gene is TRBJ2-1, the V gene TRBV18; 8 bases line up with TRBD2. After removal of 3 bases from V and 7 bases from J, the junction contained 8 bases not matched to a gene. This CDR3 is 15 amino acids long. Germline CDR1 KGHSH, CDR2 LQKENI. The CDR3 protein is CASSPDLAGRNEQFF. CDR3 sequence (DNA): TGTGCCAGCTCACCTGACCTAGCGGGTAGGAATGAGCAGTTCTTC.

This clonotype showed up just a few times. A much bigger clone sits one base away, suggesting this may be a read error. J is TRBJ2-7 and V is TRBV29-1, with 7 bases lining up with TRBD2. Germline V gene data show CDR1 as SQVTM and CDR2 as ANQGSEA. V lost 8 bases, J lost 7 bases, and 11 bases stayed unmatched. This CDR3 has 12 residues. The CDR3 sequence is CSSKTSWNEQYF. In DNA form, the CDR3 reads TGCAGCTCCAAGACTAGCTGGAATGAGCAGTACTTC.